The 4 T cell receptor delta chains listed next were all sequenced from one sample in a study of Vδ1+ human thymocytes. Study-wide findings and caveats: In the thymus, TRG and TRD repertoires looked highly polyclonal with Gaussian CDR3 lengths.

Their antigens are not known. Extracted RNA was reverse transcribed into cDNA. CDR3 amplicons came from multiplex PCR with pooled V-gene forward and constant-region reverse primers. TCRdb applied CATT to the multiplex PCR reads for clone calling. The sample shows about 53,000 delta-chain clones, roughly 16% of them seen only once. The source material was Vdelta1+ gamma-delta thymocytes from the thymus. Indicated subset: FACS-sorted CD3+ TCRalphabeta- TCRVdelta1+ TCRVdelta2- thymocytes. The receptors shown here come from a girl in the first two years of life who had congenital heart surgery.

This clone is classed as medium-sized. The chain links TRDV2 to TRDJ1; 8 bases are shared with TRDD3. Germline CDR1 GEAIGNYY, CDR2 EKD. J was trimmed by 1 base and V by 6 bases; bases with no gene match: 12. The CDR3 covers 16 residues. The CDR3 reads CACRPATGGSTDKLIF. CDR3 nucleotides: TGTGCCTGTCGCCCCGCTACTGGGGGGTCCACCGATAAACTCATCTTT.

This clone has more than one count but fewer than ten. This sequence joins TRDV1 and TRDJ1, with D unclear. The CDR3 has 19 amino acids. The germline V gene encodes CDR1 TSWWSYY and CDR2 QGS. V shed 2 bases and J shed 2 bases, with 24 bases lying between them. The CDR3 protein is CALGETQLRGSTETDKLIF. CDR3 nucleotide sequence: TGTGCTCTTGGGGAAACCCAGCTCCGCGGGTCTACAGAGACCGATAAACTCATCTTT.

This chain uses TRDV2 with TRDJ3; 7 nucleotides align to TRDD3. CDR1 is GEAIGNYY and CDR2 is EKD in the germline V gene. Germline trimming cut 7 bases from V and 1 base from J; bases unmatched to any gene: 3. This CDR3 region has 15 residues. CDR3 protein: CACPLGSWDTRQMFF. CDR3 in DNA: TGTGCCTGCCCACTGGGGTCCTGGGACACCCGACAGATGTTTTTC.

The chain uses TRDV1 and TRDJ1; 12 bases line up with TRDD3. The CDR3 runs to 26 residues. Germline values: CDR1 TSWWSYY, CDR2 QGS. J lost 0 bases, V lost 4 bases, and 33 bases had no gene match. CDR3 nucleotides: TGTGCTCTTGGGGCTCGACTGGAAGGCCTTCCTCCCCAACTGGGGGATACCCGCCCGTACACCGATAAACTCATCTTT. Its protein product is CALGARLEGLPPQLGDTRPYTDKLIF.